The 22 T cell receptor beta chains given below trace back to one sample, sequenced in a study of siplizumab effects on memory and regulatory T cells (dated 2019 in TCRdb). The method was the immunoSEQ multiplex PCR assay. Sourced from immuneACCESS, this table was stored by TCRdb with only in-frame sequences that have V and J called. A share of the clones is absent; for the studies checked, an unresolved V gene accounts for under half, and the remainder has no known explanation. The sample has 100,000 to 120,000 clones on record, around nine tenths of them singletons. The top ten constitute 1% to 1.5% of the sample. Sequenced input: CD4+ T cells sorted from blood. The receptors shown here come from a human donor in good health.

The chain links TRBV28 to TRBJ2-2; the match to TRBD1 covers 10 bases. Trimming cost V 4 bases and J 5 bases; bases outside gene matches: 4. There are 15 residues in the CDR3. Germline assignment: CDR1 MDHEN and CDR2 SYDVKM. CDR3 DNA: TGTGCCAGCAGTTCCCGGACAGGGGGAACCGGGGAGCTGTTTTTT. Translating gives CASSSRTGGTGELFF.

The table lists this clone with a few counts. V gene TRBV7-8 combines with J gene TRBJ1-2, with 7 bases fitting TRBD1. Looked up from germline, CDR1 is SGHVS and CDR2 is FQNEAQ. The CDR3 totals 13 residues. V shed 6 bases and J 6 bases; nucleotides not matched to a gene: 7. The CDR3 DNA reads as TGTGCCAGCAGATCATGGACAGGCGATGGCTACACCTTC. Residues: CASRSWTGDGYTF.

About this clone itself: In the same sample, other DNA sequences code for this CDR3. V and J are TRBV6-5 and TRBJ1-2, with TRBD1 matching 8 bases. CDR1 MNHEY and CDR2 SVGAGI come from the germline V gene. This CDR3 spans 14 amino acids. V trimming: 2 bases; J trimming: 1 base; junction bases outside the gene matches: 0. Here the CDR3 DNA reads TGTGCCAGCAGTTACGGACAGGGTAACTATGGCTACACCTTC. This gives the protein CASSYGQGNYGYTF.

The gene calls are TRBV7-9 and TRBJ2-1; 10 nucleotides line up with TRBD2. After removal of 0 bases from V and 9 bases from J, the junction contained 14 bases not matched to a gene. Germline-derived CDR1 and CDR2 are SEHNR and FQNEAQ (reference sequence). The CDR3 runs to 18 residues. CDR3 sequence (DNA): TGTGCCAGCAGCTTAGCGACAACTAGCGGGACCGGAAAGGGTGAGCAGTTCTTC. Translated, it gives CASSLATTSGTGKGEQFF. Supplemented by reference TRBV7-9 and TRBJ2-1, the full variable domain reads DTGVSQNPRHKITKRGQNVTFRCDPISEHNRLYWYRQTLGQGPEFLTYFQNEAQLEKSRLLSDRFSAERPKGSFSTLEIQRTEQGDSAMYLCASSLATTSGTGKGEQFFGPGTRLTVL.

The table lists this clone with a count of one. The chain couples TRBV6-1 to TRBJ2-5; 15 bases are shared with TRBD2. In germline, CDR1 is MNHNS, CDR2 SASEGT. The CDR3 has 16 residues. With V trimmed by 4 bases and J by 1 base, 1 base remained unmatched. The CDR3 nucleotides are TGTGCCAGCAGTGGGGGACTAGCGGGGGGCCAAGAGACCCAGTACTTC. This codes for CASSGGLAGGQETQYF.

This clone was detected only once. The chain combines TRBV2 with TRBJ2-6; 8 positions agree with TRBD1. The CDR3 consists of 17 residues. Germline CDR1 SNHLY, CDR2 FYNNEI. V lost 7 bases to trimming and J lost 3 bases; unmatched junction nucleotides: 11. CDR3 nucleotides: TGTGCCAGCATCCAGGACAGGGTGTCCTTTGGGGCCAACGTCCTGACTTTC. Encoded protein: CASIQDRVSFGANVLTF.

The chain links TRBV7-3 to TRBJ2-1; D unresolved. Germline loops: CDR1 SGHTA, CDR2 FQGTGA. V gave up 2 bases and J gave up 2 bases, with 10 bases separating them. This CDR3 spans 15 amino acids. CDR3 sequence (DNA): TGTGCCAGCAGCTTATATGCTGAGACCTACAATGAGCAGTTCTTC. It yields the protein CASSLYAETYNEQFF.

This clone turned up a few times. This rearrangement joins TRBV10-1 to TRBJ1-2, with TRBD1 as a possible D gene (5 bases). Trimming took off 6 bases at V and 9 bases at J, with 17 bases between the two ends. CDR3 size: 13 residues. Germline V gives CDR1 WNHNN, CDR2 SYGVQD (reference sequence). The DNA of the CDR3 is TGCGCCAGCAGGGCCGGGACGTCGGGACGCTACACCTTC. As protein: CASRAGTSGRYTF.

This chain uses TRBV5-1 with TRBJ1-1; TRBD1 aligns across 7 bases. Germline CDR1 and CDR2: SGHRS and YFSETQ. V was pared by 2 bases and J by 6 bases, with 10 bases of the junction left unmatched. The CDR3 spans 15 residues. The CDR3 bases are TGCGCCAGCAGCTTCGGGACAGTAGGGAGCCCTGAAGCTTTCTTT. Amino acids: CASSFGTVGSPEAFF.

This clone was recorded once. The J gene is TRBJ2-2, the V gene TRBV5-4; 9 positions agree with TRBD1. The V gene end was trimmed by 4 bases and the J gene end by 6 bases; junction bases not matched to a gene: 4. The CDR3 is 14 amino acids. In germline, CDR1 is SGHNT, CDR2 YYREEE (reference sequence). This CDR3 reads CASSPDRGPGELFF. In DNA, the CDR3 is TGTGCCAGCAGCCCGGACAGGGGTCCCGGGGAGCTGTTTTTT.

This clone showed up just a few times. The chain has TRBV28 and TRBJ2-7; no clear D gene. Per germline, CDR1 MDHEN and CDR2 SYDVKM. The CDR3 length is 18 residues. The germline V and J ends were trimmed by 1 base and 3 bases, with 22 bases remaining between them. The CDR3 region is CASSLSVGLRVGDYEQYF. CDR3 DNA sequence: TGTGCCAGCAGTTTATCAGTGGGGTTAAGGGTCGGTGACTACGAGCAGTACTTC.

This clone has just a few counts. The V gene is TRBV30, the J gene TRBJ2-7; D might be TRBD2 (7 bases). Germline V gives CDR1 GTSNPN, CDR2 SVGIG (reference sequence). The CDR3 is 14 amino acids. The V gene lost 2 bases and the J gene lost 0 bases, with 11 bases spanning the gap. The chain's CDR3 is CAWSRGGFSYEQYF. The CDR3 nucleotides are TGTGCCTGGAGTAGGGGGGGGTTCTCCTACGAGCAGTACTTC.

The chain joins TRBV15 to TRBJ2-5, with D hard to call. V was trimmed by 5 bases and J by 2 bases, leaving 18 bases between them. The germline V gene encodes CDR1 LNHNV and CDR2 YYDKDF (reference sequence). This CDR3 has 16 residues. The CDR3 here is CATSRVVSATQETQYF. The CDR3, as DNA: TGTGCCACCAGCCGGGTGGTATCGGCTACGCAAGAGACCCAGTACTTC.

The chain carries TRBV11-3 and TRBJ2-7; tentatively, D is TRBD1 or TRBD2 (5 bases each). The germline V and J ends were trimmed by 4 bases and 0 bases, with 7 bases remaining between them. CDR3 length: 13 residues. The germline CDR1 and CDR2 sequences are SGHNT and YENEEA. CDR3 nucleotide sequence: TGTGCCAGCAGCTCCGGGACCTCCTACGAGCAGTACTTC. Translating gives CASSSGTSYEQYF. The full variable domain, rest sourced from reference TRBV11-3 and TRBJ2-7, is EAGVVQSPRYKIIEKKQPVAFWCNPISGHNTLYWYLQNLGQGPELLIRYENEEAVDDSQLPKDRFSAERLKGVDSTLKIQPAELGDSAVYLCASSSGTSYEQYFGPGTRLTVT.

V is TRBV6-4 and J is TRBJ2-1; the match to TRBD2 covers 11 bases. The J segment lost 6 bases and the V segment lost 4 bases, leaving 8 bases of the junction unmatched. Germline CDR1 reads MRHNA; CDR2 reads SNTAGT. The CDR3 consists of 16 residues. CDR3 DNA sequence: TGTGCCAGCAGTGGTTTTCTAGCGGGGGGTCCCAATGAGCAGTTCTTC. Protein: CASSGFLAGGPNEQFF.

This clone was detected only once. V gene TRBV29-1 combines with J gene TRBJ2-3, with a possible D match to TRBD2 (5 bases). The V end lost 6 bases, the J end lost 4 bases, and 17 bases lay between the germline ends. The CDR3 is made up of 14 amino acids. From germline, CDR1 is SQVTM and CDR2 ANQGSEA. The CDR3 DNA reads TGCAGCGTCGCGACCCGGGGTAGCGCAGATACGCAGTATTTT. It yields the protein CSVATRGSADTQYF.

This clone appeared a single time. CDR3 DNA sequence: TGCGCCAGCAGCCCAAGGAATCCTGGAAACACCATATATTTT. Protein: CASSPRNPGNTIYF. J is TRBJ1-3 and V is TRBV5-1; no clear D gene. Germline CDR1 SGHRS, CDR2 YFSETQ. Trimming pared 4 bases from V and 2 bases from J, leaving 10 bases between. CDR3 size: 14 residues.

This chain uses TRBV6-5 with TRBJ1-2, with 7 bases matching TRBD1. Unmatched junction bases numbered 2, after V lost 4 bases and J lost 0 bases. The CDR3 sequence is 14 residues long. Germline loops: CDR1 MNHEY, CDR2 SVGAGI. CDR3 protein: CASSFQGANYGYTF. CDR3 nucleotides: TGTGCCAGCAGTTTCCAGGGGGCTAACTATGGCTACACCTTC.

The chain has TRBV18 and TRBJ1-5, with 8 bases matching TRBD1. Germline CDR1 KGHSH, CDR2 LQKENI. The trim removed 4 bases at V and 2 bases at J, leaving 4 bases unmatched. The CDR3 consists of 15 residues. CDR3 amino acids: CASSLADRGNQPQHF. The CDR3 DNA follows: TGTGCCAGCTCACTTGCGGACAGGGGCAATCAGCCCCAGCATTTT. Filled out from reference TRBV18 and TRBJ1-5, the complete variable domain reads NAGVMQNPRHLVRRRGQEARLRCSPMKGHSHVYWYRQLPEEGLKFMVYLQKENIIDESGMPKERFSAEFPKEGPSILRIQQVVRGDSAAYFCASSLADRGNQPQHFGDGTRLSIL.

The V gene is TRBV19, the J gene TRBJ2-2, with 10 bases that match TRBD2. J gave up 1 base and V 5 bases, and 4 bases lay outside the gene matches. CDR3 length equals 16 residues. In germline, CDR1 is LNHDA, CDR2 SQIVND (reference sequence). The CDR3 protein is CASSSLAGMNTGELFF. The CDR3 DNA follows: TGTGCCAGTAGTTCACTAGCGGGGATGAACACCGGGGAGCTGTTTTTT.

This chain links TRBV2 with TRBJ2-7; D is uncertain. CDR1 is SNHLY, CDR2 FYNNEI, per germline. CDR3 length: 14 residues. V was trimmed by 3 bases and J by 6 bases, leaving 15 bases between them. The CDR3 reads CASSDGGGSSEQYF. In nucleotides, the CDR3 is TGTGCCAGCAGTGACGGCGGCGGTTCAAGCGAGCAGTACTTC.

The CDR3 reads CASRFDRGSETQYF. Here the CDR3 DNA reads TGTGCCAGCAGATTCGACAGGGGGAGCGAGACCCAGTACTTC. The rearrangement links TRBV7-9 to TRBJ2-5; 9 bases fit TRBD1. Unmatched junction bases numbered 7, after V lost 6 bases and J lost 5 bases. CDR3 length equals 14 residues. Germline V gene lookup returns CDR1 SEHNR and CDR2 FQNEAQ (reference sequence). Based on the CDR3 plus reference TRBV7-9 and TRBJ2-5, the full variable domain is DTGVSQNPRHKITKRGQNVTFRCDPISEHNRLYWYRQTLGQGPEFLTYFQNEAQLEKSRLLSDRFSAERPKGSFSTLEIQRTEQGDSAMYLCASRFDRGSETQYFGPGTRLLVL.